This is a list of T cell receptor beta chains from one sample in a study of glioma-infiltrating T cells after dendritic cell vaccination. Produced via immunoSEQ multiplex PCR; TCRdb's table is partial and in-frame only. The repertoire includes around 60,000 clones, around nine tenths of them detected once, and 11% sits in the top ten. Sequenced here: blood, sampled after dendritic cell vaccination. The receptors originated from a human donor with glioblastoma. Each CDR3 is given with its conserved first and last residue. A D gene is named only where the DNA matches it firmly. Some rows have no size entry. The others give once, few or many, or a class for an expanded clone.

D: NA
J: TRBJ1-3
size: NA
V: TRBV19
DNA: TGTGCCAGTAGTATAGGCAGTTCTGGAAACACCATATATTTT
CDR3: CASSIGSSGNTIYF

D: NA
J: TRBJ1-1
size: NA
V: TRBV2
DNA: TGTGCCAGCAGTGATACAGGGAAGTTATCTGAAGCTTTCTTT
CDR3: CASSDTGKLSEAFF

D: TRBD2
J: TRBJ2-1
size: once
V: TRBV13
DNA: TGTGCCAGCAGCTCGGGACTAGCGGATTACAATGAGCAGTTCTTC
CDR3: CASSSGLADYNEQFF

D: NA
J: TRBJ1-5
size: NA
V: TRBV7-7
DNA: TGTGCCAGCAGCTTAGCCGAGGATCAGCCCCAGCATTTT
CDR3: CASSLAEDQPQHF

D: NA
J: TRBJ2-7
size: NA
V: TRBV21-1
DNA: TGTGCCAGCAGCAAAGGAAGGAGCAGGGAAACCTACGAGCAGTACTTC
CDR3: CASSKGRSRETYEQYF

D: NA
J: TRBJ1-1
size: NA
V: TRBV7-2
DNA: TGTGCCAGCAGCTTAGGGGGGGGGTACACTGAAGCTTTCTTT
CDR3: CASSLGGGYTEAFF

D: TRBD2
J: TRBJ2-1
size: NA
V: TRBV7-2
DNA: TGTGCCAGCAGAGCCGAGGTAGCGGGGAACAATGAGCAGTTCTTC
CDR3: CASRAEVAGNNEQFF

D: TRBD2
J: TRBJ2-3
size: once
V: TRBV10-2
DNA: TGCGCCAGCACCGCCGGCTTGACTAGCGGGGGCACAGATACGCAGTATTTT
CDR3: CASTAGLTSGGTDTQYF

D: TRBD1
J: TRBJ1-3
size: few
V: TRBV6-6
DNA: TGTGCCAGCAGTGACCTGGGACAGGGAGGAAACACCATATATTTT
CDR3: CASSDLGQGGNTIYF

D: TRBD1
J: TRBJ1-2
size: NA
V: TRBV4-3
DNA: TGCGCCAGCAGCCAAGATCCTGCAGGGGGCTATGGCTACACCTTC
CDR3: CASSQDPAGGYGYTF

D: TRBD2
J: TRBJ2-3
size: NA
V: TRBV7-2
DNA: TGTGCCAGCAGCTTAGGCGGGAGTGCGGATACGCAGTATTTT
CDR3: CASSLGGSADTQYF

D: NA
J: TRBJ1-3
size: NA
V: TRBV5-4
DNA: TGTGCCAGCAGCTTGCCAGGGGGAAACACCATATATTTT
CDR3: CASSLPGGNTIYF

D: NA
J: TRBJ2-3
size: NA
V: TRBV5-1
DNA: TGCGCCAGCAGCTTAGGAGGACAGCACTACACAGATACGCAGTATTTT
CDR3: CASSLGGQHYTDTQYF

D: NA
J: TRBJ1-1
size: NA
V: TRBV4-2
DNA: TGTGCCAGCAGCCAACATTGGCCGGGTGGGACTGAAGCTTTCTTT
CDR3: CASSQHWPGGTEAFF

D: TRBD1
J: TRBJ2-7
size: NA
V: TRBV15
DNA: TGTGCCACCAGCCGTCGACAGGGGGGAGAGCAGTACTTC
CDR3: CATSRRQGGEQYF

D: NA
J: TRBJ2-7
size: NA
V: TRBV27
DNA: TGTGCCAGCAGCAATGCGGGATTCCCCACCTACGAGCAGTACTTC
CDR3: CASSNAGFPTYEQYF

D: NA
J: TRBJ1-2
size: NA
V: TRBV11-2
DNA: TGTGCCAGCAGCTCGAACTATGGCTACACCTTC
CDR3: CASSSNYGYTF

D: NA
J: TRBJ2-7
size: NA
V: TRBV11-2
DNA: TGTGCCAGCAGCCGCTCCTACGAGCAGTACTTC
CDR3: CASSRSYEQYF

D: TRBD2
J: TRBJ2-1
size: NA
V: TRBV5-1
DNA: TGCGCCAGCAGCAAGACTAGCGGGAGGACCGATGAGCAGTTCTTC
CDR3: CASSKTSGRTDEQFF

D: TRBD1
J: TRBJ1-1
size: once
V: TRBV29-1
DNA: TGCAGCGTTACAGGGACAGGGGTTGGGTGGAACACTGAAGCTTTCTTT
CDR3: CSVTGTGVGWNTEAFF

D: TRBD1
J: TRBJ2-7
size: NA
V: TRBV10-1
DNA: TGCGCCAGCAGTCCGGGACAGGGGGCTCGCGAGCAGTACTTC
CDR3: CASSPGQGAREQYF

D: NA
J: TRBJ1-1
size: NA
V: TRBV6-5
DNA: TGTGCCAGCAGTTACCGGGTGAATGCTGAAGCTTTCTTT
CDR3: CASSYRVNAEAFF

D: TRBD1
J: TRBJ1-2
size: NA
V: TRBV10-2
DNA: TGCGCCAGCAGTGCGACAGGGGAGTACTATGGCTACACCTTC
CDR3: CASSATGEYYGYTF

D: TRBD1
J: TRBJ1-6
size: NA
V: TRBV5-4
DNA: TGTGCCAGCAGCTTGGGACAGGGGCTTAATAATTCCCCCCTCCACTTT
CDR3: CASSLGQGLNNSPLHF

D: NA
J: TRBJ1-6
size: few
V: TRBV5-1
DNA: TGCGCCAGCAGTCCTGCCGGGACTGTAAATTCACCCCTCCACTTT
CDR3: CASSPAGTVNSPLHF

D: TRBD1
J: TRBJ1-2
size: NA
V: TRBV4-3
DNA: TGCGCCAGCAGCCAAGCCGACAGGGAAGGGTATGGCTACACCTTC
CDR3: CASSQADREGYGYTF

D: NA
J: TRBJ1-2
size: NA
V: TRBV18
DNA: TGTGCCAGCTCACCCGGTGCGAACTATGGCTACACCTTC
CDR3: CASSPGANYGYTF

D: TRBD1
J: TRBJ2-7
size: NA
V: TRBV4-3
DNA: TGCGCCAGCAGCCACAACCGACAGGGGGAGCAGTACTTC
CDR3: CASSHNRQGEQYF

D: NA
J: TRBJ2-7
size: NA
V: TRBV7-2
DNA: TGTGCCAGCAGCTTGGGGGGAGGGGGAGGAGAGCAGTACTTC
CDR3: CASSLGGGGGEQYF

D: NA
J: TRBJ2-6
size: NA
V: TRBV27
DNA: TGTGCCAGCAGTTTTTCCCCAACTCTTCACCTTGGTGGGGCCAACGTCCTGACTTTC
CDR3: CASSFSPTLHLGGANVLTF

D: TRBD1
J: TRBJ1-5
size: NA
V: TRBV10-1
DNA: TGCGCCAACCCAGGACAGGGCGTTTATTACCAGCCCCAGCATTTT
CDR3: CANPGQGVYYQPQHF

D: TRBD1
J: TRBJ2-2
size: NA
V: TRBV5-4
DNA: TGTGCCAGCAGCTTAACAGGGGCCACCGGGGAGCTGTTTTTT
CDR3: CASSLTGATGELFF

D: NA
J: TRBJ1-3
size: NA
V: TRBV7-9
DNA: TGTGCCAGCAGCCTACTCGTTATGGGAGGTGGAAACACCATATATTTT
CDR3: CASSLLVMGGGNTIYF

D: TRBD2
J: TRBJ2-7
size: few
V: TRBV6-5
DNA: TGTGCCAGCAGTTACCCGAGCGGGAGCTCCTACGAGCAGTACTTC
CDR3: CASSYPSGSSYEQYF

D: TRBD1
J: TRBJ1-2
size: once
V: TRBV9
DNA: TGTGCCAGCAGCGAGCCGACAGGGGACTATGGCTACACCTTC
CDR3: CASSEPTGDYGYTF

D: TRBD2
J: TRBJ2-7
size: NA
V: TRBV11-3
DNA: TGTGCCAGCAGCTCGTCGGGGGGGTGGAGCTCCTACGAGCAGTACTTC
CDR3: CASSSSGGWSSYEQYF

D: TRBD1
J: TRBJ2-1
size: NA
V: TRBV5-6
DNA: TGTGCCAGCAGGCTCCCGGGACAGGGGGATGAGCAGTTCTTC
CDR3: CASRLPGQGDEQFF

D: TRBD1
J: TRBJ1-2
size: NA
V: TRBV30
DNA: TGTGCCTGCCCAGACAGGGGAGGTCGGGGCTACACCTTC
CDR3: CACPDRGGRGYTF

D: TRBD1
J: TRBJ1-4
size: NA
V: TRBV4-1
DNA: TGCGCCAGCAGCCAAGGGTTTCAGGGGGATAATGAAAAACTGTTTTTT
CDR3: CASSQGFQGDNEKLFF

D: TRBD2
J: TRBJ2-3
size: NA
V: TRBV4-3
DNA: TGCGCCAGCAGCCAAGATCTCCCCACTAGCGGGGGACATAGCACAGATACGCAGTATTTT
CDR3: CASSQDLPTSGGHSTDTQYF

D: TRBD2
J: TRBJ2-3
size: NA
V: TRBV7-9
DNA: TGTGCCAGCAGCAGAGGTGGGGGGGGTGAGGCGCAGTATTTT
CDR3: CASSRGGGGEAQYF

D: TRBD1
J: TRBJ2-7
size: NA
V: TRBV19
DNA: TGTGCCAGTAGTATAGTCGCAGGGGGTTACGAGCAGTACTTC
CDR3: CASSIVAGGYEQYF

D: NA
J: TRBJ1-2
size: NA
V: TRBV30
DNA: TGTGCCTGGAGTCCTAAAGTAAGCAATAACTATGGCTACACCTTC
CDR3: CAWSPKVSNNYGYTF

D: NA
J: TRBJ2-5
size: NA
V: TRBV4-3
DNA: TGCGCCAGCAGCCAAGATGTGCGAGGCCAAGAGACCCAGTACTTC
CDR3: CASSQDVRGQETQYF

D: NA
J: TRBJ1-2
size: NA
V: TRBV5-1
DNA: TGCGCCAGCAGCTTGGCAGACAATTATGGCTACACCTTC
CDR3: CASSLADNYGYTF

D: NA
J: TRBJ2-1
size: NA
V: TRBV6-5
DNA: TGTGCCAGCAGTTACGCTATTGGTCGGGATGAGCAGTTCTTC
CDR3: CASSYAIGRDEQFF

D: TRBD2
J: TRBJ2-3
size: NA
V: TRBV4-3
DNA: TGCGCCAGCAGCCAAGGGACTAGAGCGGATACGCAGTATTTT
CDR3: CASSQGTRADTQYF

D: NA
J: TRBJ1-5
size: NA
V: TRBV2
DNA: TGTGCCAGCAGTGGCTACTCCAATCAGCCCCAGCATTTT
CDR3: CASSGYSNQPQHF

D: NA
J: TRBJ1-1
size: NA
V: TRBV7-9
DNA: TGTGCCAGCAGCTTAGTACAGGGCCCAGTCACTGAAGCTTTCTTT
CDR3: CASSLVQGPVTEAFF

D: NA
J: TRBJ1-2
size: NA
V: TRBV28
DNA: TGTGCCAGCAGTTTAGGTGAGACTTATGGCTACACCTTC
CDR3: CASSLGETYGYTF

D: TRBD2
J: TRBJ2-3
size: NA
V: TRBV9
DNA: TGTGCCAGCAGCCCCCGACTAGCGGGCCCAGCCACAGATACGCAGTATTTT
CDR3: CASSPRLAGPATDTQYF

D: NA
J: TRBJ2-2
size: NA
V: TRBV14
DNA: TGTGCCAGCAGCCAAGATTTCGGGGGCACCGGGGAGCTGTTTTTT
CDR3: CASSQDFGGTGELFF

D: TRBD2
J: TRBJ2-1
size: NA
V: TRBV28
DNA: TGTGCCAGCAGCCCCCCGGGGGGGCTTGGTAATGAGCAGTTCTTC
CDR3: CASSPPGGLGNEQFF

D: TRBD1
J: TRBJ1-1
size: NA
V: TRBV5-4
DNA: TGTGCCAGCTGGGGGACAGTGAACACTGAAGCTTTCTTT
CDR3: CASWGTVNTEAFF

D: NA
J: TRBJ2-7
size: NA
V: TRBV9
DNA: TGTGCCAGCAGCGTCGTCCCAGAATCCTACGAGCAGTACTTC
CDR3: CASSVVPESYEQYF

D: TRBD2
J: TRBJ2-5
size: NA
V: TRBV7-7
DNA: TGTGCCAGCAGCTTATCCCTGAGTCAGGCTAGCGGGGGGGCAAAGACCCAGTACTTC
CDR3: CASSLSLSQASGGAKTQYF

D: NA
J: TRBJ1-3
size: NA
V: TRBV7-8
DNA: TGTGCCAGCAGCTTAGTCTCCGGCTCTGGAAACACCATATATTTT
CDR3: CASSLVSGSGNTIYF

D: TRBD1
J: TRBJ1-5
size: NA
V: TRBV7-8
DNA: TGTGCCAGCAGCGGAACAGGGGGATTCAATCAGCCCCAGCATTTT
CDR3: CASSGTGGFNQPQHF

D: TRBD1
J: TRBJ1-1
size: NA
V: TRBV11-1
DNA: TGTGCCAGCAGCACATGGGGACAGGCGTCGAACACTGAAGCTTTCTTT
CDR3: CASSTWGQASNTEAFF

D: NA
J: TRBJ1-2
size: NA
V: TRBV30
DNA: TGTGCCTGGAGTCCCCCGGGAGGGTTCGTCTATGGCTACACCTTC
CDR3: CAWSPPGGFVYGYTF